The source of this T cell receptor (beta chain) is a study of monozygotic twins with inflammatory bowel disease. Notes on the study in general: No distinction between different T cell subtypes was possible. Lower sharing of clonotypes with other individuals was seen in IBD patients than in healthy twins. This was most marked in patients showing signs of disease activity.

Points on this clonotype: Its antigen is as yet unknown.

Template switching introduced UMIs that contain a 6-nucleotide sample barcode. After re-calling the 5' RACE reads, TCRdb lists one entry per CDR3 protein, DNA absent. This sample's clone table lists about 99,000 distinct CDR3 sequences. This clonotype was obtained from a human donor with ulcerative colitis or Crohn's disease, or a healthy co-twin of an affected twin (not recorded which). The material sequenced was blood.

The CDR3 sequence is CASRAGDQPQHF. This chain joins TRBV19 and TRBJ1-5. The germline V gene encodes CDR1 LNHDA and CDR2 SQIVND (reference sequence). The CDR3 length is 12 residues.